This T cell receptor (beta chain) was profiled in a study of human T cells and chemical hapten exposure. Study results and caveats: Controls formed significantly fewer large CDR3 similarity clusters than expanded TCRs did.

The table lists this clonotype with many counts. Its antigen remains unknown. TCRdb analysed the RACE reads with MiXCR anew, one entry per CDR3 protein. The sample lists roughly 200,000 distinct CDR3 sequences; about 22% were seen once. Time point defined: patch test 1, 2 weeks after DPC sensitization. Treatment reported: therapeutic diphenylcyclopropenone sensitization with weekly scalp DPC. The germline V gene has CDR1 SGHVT and CDR2 SQSDAQ. The V end was cut by 5 bases, the J end by 2 bases, with 12 bases between. The CDR3 runs to 14 residues. This sample comprised whole blood, obtained in connection with sensitization to the hapten diphenylcyclopropenone (DPC). The chain couples TRBV7-4 to TRBJ2-5; D might be TRBD1 (6 bases). The clonotype originates from a woman between 45 and 60 years old with alopecia areata. Some clones in this sample may be carry-over from other donors' samples. Here the CDR3 reads CASSGHRAQETQYF. CDR3 sequence (DNA): TGTGCCAGCAGCGGCCACAGGGCTCAAGAGACCCAGTACTTC.